The 9 T cell receptor beta chains below were found in one sample sequenced in a study of T cells after yellow fever vaccination. A single record per CDR3 protein comes from TCRdb applying MiXCR to the 5' RACE reads. This table holds a few hundred thousand distinct CDR3 sequences, 5.2% found once. The sequencing here drew on CD4+ T cells sorted from PBMCs, taken on the day of the yellow fever booster vaccination. The source is a man aged 18 to 30 who received the YFV17D yellow fever vaccine.

The chain links TRBV9 to TRBJ1-2; the D is unclear. The CDR3 contains 12 residues. V lost 0 bases and J 7 bases, leaving 7 bases between the germline ends. The germline V gene encodes CDR1 SGDLS and CDR2 YYNGEE. CDR3 sequence reads: CASSVDGFGYTF. Here the CDR3 DNA reads TGTGCCAGCAGCGTAGACGGGTTTGGCTACACCTTC.

This clonotype was detected a few times. The CDR3 DNA sequence: TGTGCCAGCAGGTCTACAGGGGGGCGTGTTAGCAATCAGCCCCAGCATTTT. This sequence encodes CASRSTGGRVSNQPQHF. The chain recombines TRBV27 with TRBJ1-5; 8 nucleotides line up with TRBD1. Trimming cost V 6 bases and J 0 bases; bases outside gene matches: 10. This CDR3 region has 17 residues. CDR1 MNHEY and CDR2 SMNVEV come from the germline V gene (reference sequence).

The chain joins TRBV20-1 to TRBJ2-1; a possible D gene is TRBD1 (7 bases). Trimming shortened V by 6 bases and J by 7 bases, and 13 bases separated the two germline ends. This CDR3 has 12 residues. The germline V gene has CDR1 DFQATT and CDR2 SNEGSKA (reference sequence). The CDR3 DNA follows: TGCAGTGCGAGGCGGGACAGAAATGAGCAGTTCTTC. Its protein product is CSARRDRNEQFF.

The gene calls are TRBV20-1 and TRBJ1-2, with a weak D call TRBD1 (6 bases). The CDR3 loop spans 13 amino acids. Germline CDR1 DFQATT, CDR2 SNEGSKA (reference sequence). Trimming removed 5 bases from V and 7 bases from J, with 17 bases in between. CDR3 coding DNA: TGCAGTGCTGACGGGGCTGGGGGCAGTGGCTACACCTTC. This codes for CSADGAGGSGYTF.

In this sample, this clonotype turned up many times. This sequence joins TRBV6-6 and TRBJ2-1, with D possibly called TRBD1 or TRBD2 (6 bases each). The V gene's germline CDR1 is MNHNY and CDR2 SVGAGI (reference sequence). This CDR3 comprises 12 residues. Trimming cost V 6 bases and J 8 bases, with 11 bases left between them. DNA of the CDR3: TGTGCCAGCAGGGGGGGCCGGGATGAGCAGTTCTTC. Protein product: CASRGGRDEQFF.

This clonotype was observed at least ten times. The chain has TRBV4-3 and TRBJ1-1; D perhaps matches TRBD1 (6 bases). Germline V gene data show CDR1 as LGHNA and CDR2 as YSLEER. The length of the CDR3 is 13 residues. Trimming left V 2 bases short and J 6 bases short, with 10 bases between. CDR3 coding DNA: TGCGCCAGCAGCCAACCGGAGGGGGCTGAAGCTTTCTTT. Translated, it gives CASSQPEGAEAFF.

This clonotype showed up just a few times. CDR3 region: CASRRDRGRTEAFF. The CDR3 DNA sequence: TGTGCCAGTAGGCGGGACAGGGGGCGAACTGAAGCTTTCTTT. The rearrangement uses TRBV19 and TRBJ1-1, with 12 bases that match TRBD1. CDR1 and CDR2 from the germline V gene are LNHDA and SQIVND (reference sequence). The V and J ends lost 6 bases and 5 bases, in that order; junction bases with no gene match: 4. The CDR3 length is 14 residues. Complete variable domain (other parts from reference TRBV19 and TRBJ1-1): DGGITQSPKYLFRKEGQNVTLSCEQNLNHDAMYWYRQDPGQGLRLIYYSQIVNDFQKGDIAEGYSVSREKKESFPLTVTSAQKNPTAFYLCASRRDRGRTEAFFGQGTRLTVV.

This clonotype came up a few times. The genes are TRBV7-8 and TRBJ2-7, with 8 bases aligning to TRBD1. The ends lost 2 bases at V and 2 bases at J; junction bases unmatched: 8. The CDR3 contains 16 residues. Germline CDR1 and CDR2: SGHVS and FQNEAQ. The CDR3 spells CASSLQGPGGPYEQYF. Here the CDR3 DNA reads TGTGCCAGCAGCTTACAAGGGCCAGGGGGCCCCTACGAGCAGTACTTC.

This clonotype was found many times. The chain recombines TRBV9 with TRBJ2-3; D possibly matches TRBD1 or TRBD2 (6 bases each). CDR1 is SGDLS, CDR2 YYNGEE, per germline. V was clipped by 4 bases and J by 3 bases, with 18 bases between them. The CDR3 is made up of 16 amino acids. CDR3 sequence (DNA): TGTGCCAGCAGCCCGTTTTTGGGGGGCCGTACAGATACGCAGTATTTT. Amino acids: CASSPFLGGRTDTQYF.